These 6 T cell receptor beta chains were all obtained from the same sample, sequenced in a study of blood T cell repertoires in COVID-19. The repertoire was sequenced with immunoSEQ multiplex PCR; TCRdb's copy has only in-frame clones and lacks some. The table records over 65,000 clones, about nine tenths of them present only once. Input material: peripheral blood. Every receptor here comes from a human donor in a cohort sampled during active COVID-19.

The chain uses TRBV7-9 and TRBJ1-5; 7 bases map to TRBD1. Germline CDR1 reads SEHNR; CDR2 reads FQNEAQ (reference sequence). CDR3 length: 14 residues. V was clipped by 3 bases and J by 6 bases; unmatched bases: 5. The CDR3 DNA follows: TGTGCCAGCAGCTTCGGGCAGGGGGGTCAGCCCCAGCATTTT. Its protein product is CASSFGQGGQPQHF.

Here the CDR3 DNA reads TGTGCCAGCTCACCGTCCTGGACACAGAACACTGAAGCTTTCTTT. This translates into CASSPSWTQNTEAFF. V usage is TRBV18 and J usage is TRBJ1-1; weak D call: TRBD1 (5 bases). The CDR3 totals 15 residues. With 3 bases removed from V and 1 base from J, the gap between germline ends came to 12 bases. The V gene's germline CDR1 is KGHSH and CDR2 LQKENI.

This clone has more than one count but fewer than ten. V and J are TRBV6-2 or TRBV6-3 and TRBJ2-1; 16 nucleotides match TRBD2. J gave up 0 bases and V 5 bases, and 13 bases lay outside the gene matches. The CDR3 extends over 21 amino acids. CDR1 and CDR2 from the germline V gene are MNHEY and SVGEGT. In DNA form, the CDR3 reads TGTGCCAGCAGTCCCCTGGGACTAGCGGGGGGGGCGCCTAGCTCCTACAATGAGCAGTTCTTC. Translation: CASSPLGLAGGAPSSYNEQFF.

The chain couples TRBV6-5 to TRBJ2-7; D gene uncertain. This CDR3 comprises 14 residues. With 4 bases removed from V and 0 bases from J, the gap between germline ends came to 10 bases. The germline CDR1 and CDR2 sequences are MNHEY and SVGAGI. The CDR3 nucleotides are TGTGCCAGCAGTTCCGTACTACACTCCTACGAGCAGTACTTC. This codes for CASSSVLHSYEQYF.

The sample holds a few counts of this clone. The rearrangement uses TRBV23-1 and TRBJ1-2, with a possible D match to TRBD1 (5 bases). TRBV23-1 is flagged as an ORF with uncertain function. Trimming stripped 0 bases from V and 3 bases from J, with 11 bases between. There are 15 residues in the CDR3. CDR3 sequence (DNA): TGCGCCAGCAGTCAATCGCTCAGGGATCACTATGGCTACACCTTC. Its translation: CASSQSLRDHYGYTF.

The chain combines TRBV3-1 (or the pseudogene TRBV3-2) with TRBJ1-3, with TRBD1 matching over 7 bases. Germline V gene data show CDR1 as LGHDT and CDR2 as YNNKEL (reference sequence). The junction had 1 base not matched to a gene; V was cut back by 6 bases and J by 2 bases. The CDR3 is made up of 13 amino acids. CDR3 sequence reads: CASRTGTGNTIYF. CDR3 nucleotides: TGTGCCAGCAGGACAGGGACTGGAAACACCATATATTTT.